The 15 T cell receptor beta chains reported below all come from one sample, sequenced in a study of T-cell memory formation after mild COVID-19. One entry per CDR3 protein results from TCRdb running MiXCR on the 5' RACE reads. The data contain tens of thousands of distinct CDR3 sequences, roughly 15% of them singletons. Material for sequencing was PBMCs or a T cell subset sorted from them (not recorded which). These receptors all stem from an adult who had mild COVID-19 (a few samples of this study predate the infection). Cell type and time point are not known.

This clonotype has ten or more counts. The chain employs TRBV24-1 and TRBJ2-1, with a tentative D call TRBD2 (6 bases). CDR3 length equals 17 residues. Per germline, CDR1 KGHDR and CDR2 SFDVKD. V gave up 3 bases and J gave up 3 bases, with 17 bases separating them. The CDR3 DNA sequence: TGTGCCACCAGTGATAACTCAGGGAGGACTTTCTACAATGAGCAGTTCTTC. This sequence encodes CATSDNSGRTFYNEQFF.

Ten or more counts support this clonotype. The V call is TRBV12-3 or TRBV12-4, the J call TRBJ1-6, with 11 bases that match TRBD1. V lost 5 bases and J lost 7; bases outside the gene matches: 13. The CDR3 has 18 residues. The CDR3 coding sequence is TGTGCCAGCAGTCTCGAAGGGCTCGGGGACAGGGGGAATTCACCCCTCCACTTT. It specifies CASSLEGLGDRGNSPLHF.

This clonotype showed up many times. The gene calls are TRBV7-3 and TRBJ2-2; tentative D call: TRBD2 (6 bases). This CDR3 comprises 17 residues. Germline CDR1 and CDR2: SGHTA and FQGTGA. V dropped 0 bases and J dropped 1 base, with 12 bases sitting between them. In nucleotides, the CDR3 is TGTGCCAGCAGCTTAACAGGAGTAGCGGTGAACACCGGGGAGCTGTTTTTT. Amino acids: CASSLTGVAVNTGELFF.

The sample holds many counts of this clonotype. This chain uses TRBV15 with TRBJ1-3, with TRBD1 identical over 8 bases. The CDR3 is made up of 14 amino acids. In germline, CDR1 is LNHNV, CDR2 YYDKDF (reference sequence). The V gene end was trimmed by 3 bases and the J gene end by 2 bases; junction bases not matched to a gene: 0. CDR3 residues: CATSRDRAGNTIYF. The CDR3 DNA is TGTGCCACCAGCAGGGACAGGGCTGGAAACACCATATATTTT.

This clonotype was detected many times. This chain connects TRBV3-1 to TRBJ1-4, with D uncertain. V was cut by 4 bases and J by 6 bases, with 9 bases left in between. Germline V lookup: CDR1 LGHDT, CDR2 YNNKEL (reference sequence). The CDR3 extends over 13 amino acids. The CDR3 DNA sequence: TGTGCCAGCAGCCCCGGAGAATATGAAAAACTGTTTTTT. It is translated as CASSPGEYEKLFF. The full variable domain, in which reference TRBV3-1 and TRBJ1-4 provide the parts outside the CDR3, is DTAVSQTPKYLVTQMGNDKSIKCEQNLGHDTMYWYKQDSKKFLKIMFSYNNKELIINETVPNRFSPKSPDKAHLNLHINSLELGDSAVYFCASSPGEYEKLFFGSGTQLSVL.

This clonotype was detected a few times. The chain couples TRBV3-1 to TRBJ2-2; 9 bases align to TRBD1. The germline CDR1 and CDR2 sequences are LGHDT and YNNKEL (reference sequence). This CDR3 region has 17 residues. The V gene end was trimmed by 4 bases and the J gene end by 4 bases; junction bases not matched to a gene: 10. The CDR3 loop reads CASSLRLGTGSTGELFF. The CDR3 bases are TGTGCCAGCAGCCTTAGGCTGGGGACAGGGAGCACCGGGGAGCTGTTTTTT.

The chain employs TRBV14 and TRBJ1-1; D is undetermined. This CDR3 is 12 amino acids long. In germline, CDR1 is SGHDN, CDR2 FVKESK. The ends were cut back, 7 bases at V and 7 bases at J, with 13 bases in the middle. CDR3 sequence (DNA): TGTGCCAGCATGGTTTGGGGAGGTGAAGCTTTCTTT. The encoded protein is CASMVWGGEAFF.

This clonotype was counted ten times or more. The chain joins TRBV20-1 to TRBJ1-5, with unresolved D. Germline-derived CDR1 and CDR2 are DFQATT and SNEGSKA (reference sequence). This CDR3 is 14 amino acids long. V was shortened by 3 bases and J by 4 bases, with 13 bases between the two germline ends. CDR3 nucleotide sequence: TGCAGTGCTAGTGCCGGTCCTAGAAATCAGCCCCAGCATTTT. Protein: CSASAGPRNQPQHF.

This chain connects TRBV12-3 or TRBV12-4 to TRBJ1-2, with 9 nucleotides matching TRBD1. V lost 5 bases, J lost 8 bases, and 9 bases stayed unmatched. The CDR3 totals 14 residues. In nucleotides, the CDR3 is TGTGCCAGCAGTCCCGGGACAGGGATGAGAGGCTACACCTTC. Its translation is CASSPGTGMRGYTF.

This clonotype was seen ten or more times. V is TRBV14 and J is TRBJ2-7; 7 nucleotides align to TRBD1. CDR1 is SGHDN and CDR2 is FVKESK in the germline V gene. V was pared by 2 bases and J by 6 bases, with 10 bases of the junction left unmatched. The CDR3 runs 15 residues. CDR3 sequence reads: CASSQTLTGLGEQYF. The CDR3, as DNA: TGTGCCAGCAGCCAAACCTTGACAGGGTTGGGCGAGCAGTACTTC.

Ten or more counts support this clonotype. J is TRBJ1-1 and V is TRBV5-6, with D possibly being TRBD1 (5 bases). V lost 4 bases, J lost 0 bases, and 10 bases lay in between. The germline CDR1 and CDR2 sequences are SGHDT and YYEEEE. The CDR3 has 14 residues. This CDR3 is CASSLTDLNTEAFF. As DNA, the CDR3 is TGTGCCAGCAGCCTGACAGACCTGAACACTGAAGCTTTCTTT.

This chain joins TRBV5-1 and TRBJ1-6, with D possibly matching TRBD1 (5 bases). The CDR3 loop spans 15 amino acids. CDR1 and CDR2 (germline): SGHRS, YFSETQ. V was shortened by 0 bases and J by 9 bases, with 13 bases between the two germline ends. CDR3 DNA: TGCGCCAGCAGCTTGGCAGGACACCGACTTTCACCCCTCCACTTT. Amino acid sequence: CASSLAGHRLSPLHF.

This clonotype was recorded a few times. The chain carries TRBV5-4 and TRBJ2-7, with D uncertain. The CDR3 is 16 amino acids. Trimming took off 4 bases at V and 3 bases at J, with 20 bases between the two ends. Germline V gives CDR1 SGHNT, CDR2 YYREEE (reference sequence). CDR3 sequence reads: CASSPSSSVDGYEQYF. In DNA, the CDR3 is TGTGCCAGCAGCCCCAGTTCGTCGGTGGACGGCTACGAGCAGTACTTC.

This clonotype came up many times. The CDR3 loop is CATSEPNKNEQFF. The CDR3 nucleotides are TGTGCCACCAGTGAACCCAACAAAAATGAGCAGTTCTTC. The chain is built from TRBV24-1 and TRBJ2-1; no clear D. From germline, CDR1 is KGHDR and CDR2 SFDVKD. The germline V and J ends were trimmed by 4 bases and 7 bases, with 10 bases remaining between them. The CDR3 runs to 13 residues.

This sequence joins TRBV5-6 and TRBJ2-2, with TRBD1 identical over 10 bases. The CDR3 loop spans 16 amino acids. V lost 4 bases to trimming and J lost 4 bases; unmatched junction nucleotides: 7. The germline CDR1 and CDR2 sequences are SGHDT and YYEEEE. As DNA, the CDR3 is TGTGCCAGCAGCCGCCCGGGACAGGGGAGCACCGGGGAGCTGTTTTTT. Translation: CASSRPGQGSTGELFF. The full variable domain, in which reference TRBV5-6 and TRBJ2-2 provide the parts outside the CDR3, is DAGVTQSPTHLIKTRGQQVTLRCSPKSGHDTVSWYQQALGQGPQFIFQYYEEEERQRGNFPDRFSGHQFPNYSSELNVNALLLGDSALYLCASSRPGQGSTGELFFGEGSRLTVL.